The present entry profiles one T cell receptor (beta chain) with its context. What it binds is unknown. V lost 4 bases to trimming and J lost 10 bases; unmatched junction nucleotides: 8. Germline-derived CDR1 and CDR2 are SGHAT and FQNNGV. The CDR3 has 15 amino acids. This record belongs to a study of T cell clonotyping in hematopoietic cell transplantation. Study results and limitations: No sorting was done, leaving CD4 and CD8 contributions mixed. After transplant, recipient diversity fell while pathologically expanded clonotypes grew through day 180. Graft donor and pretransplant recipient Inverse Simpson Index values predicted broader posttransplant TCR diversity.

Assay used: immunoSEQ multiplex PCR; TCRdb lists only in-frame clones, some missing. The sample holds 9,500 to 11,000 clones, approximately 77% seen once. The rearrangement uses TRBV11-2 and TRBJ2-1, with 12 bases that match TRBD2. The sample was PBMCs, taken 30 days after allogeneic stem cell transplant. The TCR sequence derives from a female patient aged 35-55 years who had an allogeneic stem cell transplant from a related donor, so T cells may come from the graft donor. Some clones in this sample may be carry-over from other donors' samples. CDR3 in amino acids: CASSSWTSGIREQFF. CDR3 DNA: TGTGCCAGCAGCTCGTGGACTAGCGGGATCCGCGAGCAGTTCTTC.